The clone carrying this T cell receptor (beta chain) was seen more than once but under ten times. This sample stems from a study of CD8+CD57+ T cells in acquired aplastic anemia. With 10 bases clipped from V and 5 bases from J, the junction kept 14 bases outside the gene matches. Per the germline V gene, CDR1 is MDHEN and CDR2 is SYDVKM. CDR3 length: 15 amino acids. It was genomic DNA that served as the template for profiling TCR beta VDJ and CDR3. From the reads, TCRdb called clonotypes with MiXCR, one entry per CDR3 protein. The table lists 180,000 or so distinct CDR3 sequences, 40% to 55% of them singletons.

Sample: sorted CD4+, CD8+, or CD8+CD57+ T cells (not recorded which) from PBMCs. The chain has TRBV28 and TRBJ2-1; 7 bases align to TRBD2. The receptor's source is a human donor in good health. CDR3 nucleotide sequence: TGTGCCATCAACTCGTCCCCCGGGGGGAACAATGAGCAGTTCTTC. Protein product: CAINSSPGGNNEQFF.